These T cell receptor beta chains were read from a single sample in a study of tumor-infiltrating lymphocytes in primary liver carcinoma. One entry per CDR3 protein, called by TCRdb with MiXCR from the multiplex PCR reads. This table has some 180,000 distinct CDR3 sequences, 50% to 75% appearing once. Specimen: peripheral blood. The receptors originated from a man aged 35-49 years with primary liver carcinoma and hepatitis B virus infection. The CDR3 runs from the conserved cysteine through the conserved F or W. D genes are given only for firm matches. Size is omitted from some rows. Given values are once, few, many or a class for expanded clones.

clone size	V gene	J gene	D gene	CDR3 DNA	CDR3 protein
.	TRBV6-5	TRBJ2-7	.	TGTGTCAGCAGTTGCCGGGACATCGGTAGGCGAGGGAACGAGCAGTGCTTC	CVSSCRDIGRRGNEQCF
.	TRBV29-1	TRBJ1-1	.	TGCAGCGTTGGGACACTTGACACTGAAGCTCTCTTT	CSVGTLDTEALF
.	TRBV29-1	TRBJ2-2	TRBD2	TGCAGCGTCATGACGGCGGGAGACGTCACCGGGGAGCCGTTTTTT	CSVMTAGDVTGEPFF
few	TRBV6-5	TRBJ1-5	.	TGTGCCAGCAGTTACCAACCAGATCAGCCCCAGCATTTT	CASSYQPDQPQHF
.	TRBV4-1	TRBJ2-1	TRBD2	TGCGCCAGCAGCCCTCGACTAGCGGGCCAGAATGAGCAGTTCTTC	CASSPRLAGQNEQFF
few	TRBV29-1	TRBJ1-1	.	TGCAGCGTTGTAGGGAACACTGAAGCTTTCTTT	CSVVGNTEAFF
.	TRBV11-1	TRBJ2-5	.	TGTGCCAGCATACGGATAGGGGGAGAGACCCAGTACTTC	CASIRIGGETQYF
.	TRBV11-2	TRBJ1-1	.	TGTGCCAGCAGCTTAAGGGGTGAGGGATTGAATACTGAAGCTTTCTTT	CASSLRGEGLNTEAFF
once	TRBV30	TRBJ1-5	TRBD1	TGTGCCTGGAGTCCGACAGGGGAACAGCCCCAGCATTTT	CAWSPTGEQPQHF
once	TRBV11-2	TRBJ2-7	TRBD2	TGTGCCAGCAGCTTCAGCGGGAAGTCCTACGAGAAGTACTTC	CASSFSGKSYEKYF
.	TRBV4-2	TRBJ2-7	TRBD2	TGTGCCAGCAGCCAAGGGACTAGCGGGAGATACGAGCAGTACTTC	CASSQGTSGRYEQYF
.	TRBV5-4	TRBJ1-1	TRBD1	TGTGTCAGCAGCTTTAGTTCCGGGACAGGGAACACTGGAGCTTTCTTT	CVSSFSSGTGNTGAFF
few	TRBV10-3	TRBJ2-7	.	TGTGCCATCACCCCGTCTGGGTCGAGCTCCTACGAGCAGTACTTC	CAITPSGSSSYEQYF
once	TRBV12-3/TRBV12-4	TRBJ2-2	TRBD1	TGTGCCTGCAGTCCCCCGAGGACAGGGAACACCGGGGAGCTGTTTTTT	CACSPPRTGNTGELFF
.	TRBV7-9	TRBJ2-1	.	TGTGCCAGCAGCCCGGGCAGGCCAGGAGTATGGGATGAGCAGTTCTTC	CASSPGRPGVWDEQFF
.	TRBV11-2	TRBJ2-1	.	TGTGCCAGCAGCTTAGGACTAGTGGGTGAACAGTTCTTC	CASSLGLVGEQFF
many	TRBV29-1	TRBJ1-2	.	TGCAGCGTTGTAAAGCCCGGCTATGGCTACACCTTC	CSVVKPGYGYTF
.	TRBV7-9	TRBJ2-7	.	TGTGCCAGCGCTCGAGAGGCGGGACGGTACAAGCAGTACTTC	CASAREAGRYKQYF
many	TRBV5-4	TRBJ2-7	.	TGTGCCAGCAGCCCGAGGGCAGGAACCTACGAGCAGTACTTC	CASSPRAGTYEQYF
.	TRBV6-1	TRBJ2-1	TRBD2	TGTGCCAGCAGGGGCACTAGCGGAGGGTCTAATGAGCAGTTCTTC	CASRGTSGGSNEQFF
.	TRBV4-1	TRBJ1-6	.	TGCGCCAGCAGCCAGCCGTACCGGGAGGGGAATACCTTCCACTTT	CASSQPYREGNTFHF
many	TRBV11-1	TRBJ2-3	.	TGTGCCAGCAGCCGGAACAGACAGTATAGTGCAGATACGCAGTATTTT	CASSRNRQYSADTQYF